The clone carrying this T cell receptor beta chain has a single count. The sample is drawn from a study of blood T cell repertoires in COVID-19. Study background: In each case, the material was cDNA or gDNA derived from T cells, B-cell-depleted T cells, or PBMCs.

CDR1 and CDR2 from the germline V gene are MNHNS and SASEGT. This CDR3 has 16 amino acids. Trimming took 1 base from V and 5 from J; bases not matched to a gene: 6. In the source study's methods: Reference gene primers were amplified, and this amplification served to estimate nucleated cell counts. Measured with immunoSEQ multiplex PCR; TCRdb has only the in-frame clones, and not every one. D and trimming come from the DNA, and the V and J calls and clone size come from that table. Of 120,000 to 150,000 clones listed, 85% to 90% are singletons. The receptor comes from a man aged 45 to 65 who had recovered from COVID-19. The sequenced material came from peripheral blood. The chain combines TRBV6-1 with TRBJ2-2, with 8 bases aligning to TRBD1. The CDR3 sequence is CASSEGTGLLTGELFF. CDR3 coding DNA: TGTGCCAGCAGTGAAGGGACAGGGTTACTTACCGGGGAGCTGTTTTTT.